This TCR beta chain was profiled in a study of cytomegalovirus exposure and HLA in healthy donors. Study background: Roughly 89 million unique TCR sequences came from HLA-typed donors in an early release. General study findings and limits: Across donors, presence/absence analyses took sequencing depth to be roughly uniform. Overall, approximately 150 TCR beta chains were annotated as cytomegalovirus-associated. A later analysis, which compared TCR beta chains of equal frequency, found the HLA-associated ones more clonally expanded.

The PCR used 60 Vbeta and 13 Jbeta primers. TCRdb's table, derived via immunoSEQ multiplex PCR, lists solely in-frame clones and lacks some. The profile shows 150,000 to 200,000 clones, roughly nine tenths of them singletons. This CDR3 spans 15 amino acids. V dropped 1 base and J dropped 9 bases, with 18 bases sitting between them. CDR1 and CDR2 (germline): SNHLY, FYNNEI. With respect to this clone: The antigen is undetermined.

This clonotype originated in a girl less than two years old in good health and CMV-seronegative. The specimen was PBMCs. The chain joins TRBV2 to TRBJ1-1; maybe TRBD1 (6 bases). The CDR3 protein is CASSEGVGSRGKAFF. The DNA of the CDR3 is TGTGCCAGCAGTGAAGGGGTGGGGTCTAGGGGGAAAGCTTTCTTT.